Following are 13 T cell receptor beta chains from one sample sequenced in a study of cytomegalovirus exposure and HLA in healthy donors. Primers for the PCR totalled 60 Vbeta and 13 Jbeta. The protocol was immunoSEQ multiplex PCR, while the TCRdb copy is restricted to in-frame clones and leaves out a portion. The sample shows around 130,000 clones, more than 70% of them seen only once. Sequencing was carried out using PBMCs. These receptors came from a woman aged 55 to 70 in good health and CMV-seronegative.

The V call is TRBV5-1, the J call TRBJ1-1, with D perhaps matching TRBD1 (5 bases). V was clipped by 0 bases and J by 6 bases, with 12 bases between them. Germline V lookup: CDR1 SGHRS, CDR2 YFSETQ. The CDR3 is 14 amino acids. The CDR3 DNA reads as TGCGCCAGCAGCTTGGGGGTCAGGGCTTCTGAAGCTTTCTTT. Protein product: CASSLGVRASEAFF.

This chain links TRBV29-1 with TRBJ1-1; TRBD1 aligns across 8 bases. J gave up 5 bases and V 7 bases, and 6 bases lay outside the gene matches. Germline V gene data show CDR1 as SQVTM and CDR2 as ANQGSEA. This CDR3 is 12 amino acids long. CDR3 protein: CSGTGRGTEAFF. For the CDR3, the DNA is TGCAGCGGGACAGGGAGAGGGACTGAAGCTTTCTTT.

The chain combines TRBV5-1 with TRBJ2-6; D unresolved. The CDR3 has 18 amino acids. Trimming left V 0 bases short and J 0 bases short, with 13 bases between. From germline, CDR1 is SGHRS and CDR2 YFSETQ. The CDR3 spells CASSLDQIRSSGANVLTF. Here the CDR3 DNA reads TGCGCCAGCAGCTTGGATCAGATCCGAAGCTCTGGGGCCAACGTCCTGACTTTC. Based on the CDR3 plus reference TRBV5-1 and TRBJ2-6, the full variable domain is KAGVTQTPRYLIKTRGQQVTLSCSPISGHRSVSWYQQTPGQGLQFLFEYFSETQRNKGNFPGRFSGRQFSNSRSEMNVSTLELGDSALYLCASSLDQIRSSGANVLTFGAGSRLTVL.

The CDR3 sequence is CASREAGGPRTDTQYF. The CDR3 coding sequence is TGTGCCAGCAGAGAAGCGGGGGGGCCTCGCACAGATACGCAGTATTTT. The V call is TRBV27, the J call TRBJ2-3; 10 bases align to TRBD2. Germline CDR1 is MNHEY and CDR2 is SMNVEV (reference sequence). CDR3 length: 16 residues. The ends lost 6 bases at V and 1 base at J; junction bases unmatched: 7.

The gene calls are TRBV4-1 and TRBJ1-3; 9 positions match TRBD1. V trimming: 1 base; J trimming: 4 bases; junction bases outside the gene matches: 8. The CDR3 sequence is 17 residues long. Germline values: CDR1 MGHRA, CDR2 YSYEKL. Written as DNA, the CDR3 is TGCGCCAGCAGCCAAGGATGGGGACAGGGCCCCGGAAACACCATATATTTT. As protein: CASSQGWGQGPGNTIYF.

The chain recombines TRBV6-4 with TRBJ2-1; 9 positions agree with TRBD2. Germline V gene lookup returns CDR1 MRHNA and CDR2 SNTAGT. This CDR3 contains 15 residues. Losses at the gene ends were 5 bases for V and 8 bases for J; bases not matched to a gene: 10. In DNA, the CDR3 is TGTGCCAGCAGTCCAGAGGGGACTAGCATAGATGAGCAGTTCTTC. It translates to CASSPEGTSIDEQFF.

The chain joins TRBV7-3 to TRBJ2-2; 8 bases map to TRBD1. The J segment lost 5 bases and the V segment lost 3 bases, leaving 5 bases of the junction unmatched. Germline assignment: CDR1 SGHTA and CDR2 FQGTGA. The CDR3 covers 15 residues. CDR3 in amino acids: CASSFYTGGTGELFF. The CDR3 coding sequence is TGTGCCAGCAGCTTTTATACAGGGGGGACCGGGGAGCTGTTTTTT. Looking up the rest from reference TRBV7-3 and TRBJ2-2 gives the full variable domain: GAGVSQTPSNKVTEKGKYVELRCDPISGHTALYWYRQSLGQGPEFLIYFQGTGAADDSGLPNDRFFAVRPEGSVSTLKIQRTERGDSAVYLCASSFYTGGTGELFFGEGSRLTVL.

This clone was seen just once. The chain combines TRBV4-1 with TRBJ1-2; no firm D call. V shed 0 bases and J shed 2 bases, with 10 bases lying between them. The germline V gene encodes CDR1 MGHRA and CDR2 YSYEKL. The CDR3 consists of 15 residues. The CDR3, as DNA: TGCGCCAGCAGCCAAGAGGGTCCGGGGAACTATGGCTACACCTTC. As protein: CASSQEGPGNYGYTF.

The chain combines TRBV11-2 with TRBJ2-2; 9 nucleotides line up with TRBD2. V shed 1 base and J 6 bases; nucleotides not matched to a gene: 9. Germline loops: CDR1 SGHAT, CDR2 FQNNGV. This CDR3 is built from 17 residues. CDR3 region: CASSLGHIGGGAGELFF. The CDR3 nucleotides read TGTGCCAGCAGCTTAGGTCATATTGGCGGGGGGGCCGGGGAGCTGTTTTTT.

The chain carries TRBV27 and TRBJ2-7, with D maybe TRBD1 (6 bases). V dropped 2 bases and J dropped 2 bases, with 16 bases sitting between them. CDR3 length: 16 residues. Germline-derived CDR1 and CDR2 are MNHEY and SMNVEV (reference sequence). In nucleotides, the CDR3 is TGTGCCAGCAGTTTACGACCCGGCGGACAGACCTACGAGCAGTACTTC. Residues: CASSLRPGGQTYEQYF.

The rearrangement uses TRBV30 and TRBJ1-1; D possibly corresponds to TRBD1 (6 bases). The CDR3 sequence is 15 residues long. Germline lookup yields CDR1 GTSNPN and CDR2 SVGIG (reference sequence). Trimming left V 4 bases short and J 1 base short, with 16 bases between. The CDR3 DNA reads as TGTGCCTGGACAGGGAGGGGGTCAGGGAACACTGAAGCTTTCTTT. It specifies CAWTGRGSGNTEAFF.

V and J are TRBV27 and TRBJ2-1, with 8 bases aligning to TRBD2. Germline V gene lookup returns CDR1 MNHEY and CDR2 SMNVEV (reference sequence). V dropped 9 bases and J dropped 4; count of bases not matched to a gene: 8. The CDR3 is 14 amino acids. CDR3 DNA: TGTGCCAGTTGGGACCCGGGGGGGTACAATGAGCAGTTCTTC. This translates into CASWDPGGYNEQFF.

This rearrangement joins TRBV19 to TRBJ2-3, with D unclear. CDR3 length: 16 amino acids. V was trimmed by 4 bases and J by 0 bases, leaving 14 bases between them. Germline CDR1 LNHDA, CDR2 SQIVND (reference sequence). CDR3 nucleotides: TGTGCCAGTAGTAGCCGCGGAGCCCCAAGCACAGATACGCAGTATTTT. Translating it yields CASSSRGAPSTDTQYF.